This TCR beta chain derives from a study of cytomegalovirus exposure and HLA in healthy donors. Study-wide findings and caveats: For TCR beta chains, V- and J-gene trimming was later linked to a missense DCLRE1C variant. A later analysis reportedly found fewer N-insertions in an Asian-associated ancestry cluster than the roughly 670-donor mean. Clonal expansion, a later analysis showed, was greater in HLA-associated TCR beta chains than in equally common others.

Note on this clone: Antigen: not known. This specimen includes other DNA sequences encoding the same CDR3.

It was with 60 Vbeta and 13 Jbeta primers that the PCR ran. The data were produced by immunoSEQ multiplex PCR, yet TCRdb's version contains in-frame clones alone and is incomplete. Of around 160,000 clones listed, over 60% are singletons. This receptor was obtained from a man aged 50-59 years in good health and CMV-seropositive. Sequencing was carried out using PBMCs.

CDR3 sequence (DNA): TGCGCCAGCAGCTTCGTGAGTGGCGGGACAGAAGCTTACGAGCAGTACTTC. This encodes CASSFVSGGTEAYEQYF. This chain joins TRBV5-1 and TRBJ2-7; D possibly corresponds to TRBD1 (7 bases). The CDR3 has 17 residues. Germline V gene lookup returns CDR1 SGHRS and CDR2 YFSETQ. V lost 2 bases, J lost 4 bases, and 22 bases lay in between.